These T cell receptor beta chains were read from a single sample in a study of cytomegalovirus exposure and HLA in healthy donors. Libraries were prepared by immunoSEQ multiplex PCR; TCRdb keeps only in-frame clonotypes and omits some of them. The sample holds 180,000 or so clones, 60% to 80% seen once. Sequencing input: PBMCs. The source is a middle-aged man in good health and CMV-seropositive. The CDR3 runs from the conserved cysteine through the conserved F or W. D genes are given only for firm matches. Only part of the rows carry a size: once, few, many, or a class if the clone is expanded.

cdr3_aa,cdr3_nt,j_call,d_call,v_call,clone_size
CSVPGTGFLSGGYTF,TGCAGCGTACCGGGAACAGGGTTCTTATCGGGCGGCTACACCTTC,TRBJ1-2,-,TRBV29-1,once
CASSSGQGGYSNQPQHF,TGTGCCAGCAGCTCGGGACAGGGGGGCTATAGCAATCAGCCCCAGCATTTT,TRBJ1-5,TRBD1,TRBV5-8,-
CASSLGGIYTEAFF,TGTGCCAGCAGCTTGGGAGGAATTTACACTGAAGCTTTCTTT,TRBJ1-1,-,TRBV5-6,-
CASSLGRFGGLYEQYF,TGTGCCAGCAGTTTAGGACGTTTCGGGGGGCTATACGAGCAGTACTTC,TRBJ2-7,-,TRBV27,-
CASSVDGISTEAFF,TGTGCCAGCAGCGTGGACGGGATCTCCACTGAAGCTTTCTTT,TRBJ1-1,-,TRBV7-9,few
CASSLAGAGKETQYF,TGTGCCAGCAGCTTAGCGGGGGCAGGGAAAGAGACCCAGTACTTC,TRBJ2-5,-,TRBV7-9,-
CASNYGGSTDTQYF,TGTGCCAGCAATTATGGGGGGAGCACAGATACGCAGTATTTT,TRBJ2-3,-,TRBV2,-
CASSLDGRRGEAFF,TGTGCCAGCAGCTTGGACGGTCGTCGGGGGGAAGCTTTCTTT,TRBJ1-1,-,TRBV7-9,-
CASSPSGANTGELFF,TGTGCCAGCAGCCCCAGCGGGGCGAACACCGGGGAGCTGTTTTTT,TRBJ2-2,TRBD2,TRBV7-3,-
CASSLGTSLYF,TGTGCCAGCAGCTTAGGAACGAGCCTGTATTTT,TRBJ2-3,-,TRBV7-9,-
CASSQRDRGFNYGYTF,TGTGCCAGCAGCCAAAGGGACAGGGGGTTTAACTATGGCTACACCTTC,TRBJ1-2,TRBD1,TRBV7-8,-
CASSLTGSGGDSPLHF,TGTGCCAGCAGCTTAACAGGCAGCGGGGGAGATTCACCCCTCCACTTT,TRBJ1-6,-,TRBV11-2,-
CASRELLASNEQFF,TGTGCCAGCAGGGAACTACTAGCTTCCAATGAGCAGTTCTTC,TRBJ2-1,-,TRBV2,-
CASSARTGGARYTEAFF,TGTGCCAGCAGCGCTCGGACAGGGGGAGCGAGATACACTGAAGCTTTCTTT,TRBJ1-1,TRBD1,TRBV7-8,-
CASSPGEAFYGYTF,TGTGCCAGCTCACCCGGGGAAGCTTTCTATGGCTACACCTTC,TRBJ1-2,-,TRBV18,-
CASTPLGGWTEAFF,TGCGCCAGCACCCCCCTGGGAGGTTGGACTGAAGCTTTCTTT,TRBJ1-1,-,TRBV5-1,-
CASSGGTVNTIYF,TGTGCCAGCAGCGGCGGGACAGTAAACACCATATATTTT,TRBJ1-3,TRBD1,TRBV7-9,-
CATQPTGNSPLHF,TGTGCCACTCAACCTACAGGCAATTCACCCCTCCACTTT,TRBJ1-6,-,TRBV6-5,-
CASSDLDPKEAFF,TGTGCCAGCAGTGACCTAGACCCGAAGGAAGCTTTCTTT,TRBJ1-1,-,TRBV25-1,few
CSSSLALVREEGKETQYF,TGTTCCAGCAGCTTAGCCCTCGTCCGGGAGGAAGGAAAGGAGACCCAGTACTTC,TRBJ2-5,TRBD2,TRBV7-9,-
CASSYLGQGPYEQYF,TGTGCCAGCAGCTATTTGGGACAGGGCCCCTACGAGCAGTACTTC,TRBJ2-7,TRBD1,TRBV7-2,-
CASSLIPGVSYEQYF,TGCGCCAGCAGCTTGATTCCAGGCGTGTCCTACGAGCAGTACTTC,TRBJ2-7,-,TRBV5-1,few
CAVSRGPNTGELFF,TGTGCGGTCAGTAGGGGGCCGAACACCGGGGAGCTGTTTTTT,TRBJ2-2,TRBD1,TRBV30,-
CASSQNRVKLFF,TGCGCCAGCAGCCAAAACAGGGTTAAACTGTTTTTT,TRBJ1-4,-,TRBV4-3,-
CASSVVGGGNEQFF,TGTGCCAGCAGTGTGGTGGGGGGGGGCAATGAGCAGTTCTTC,TRBJ2-1,TRBD2,TRBV6-4,few
CASSRQPKGNYGYTF,TGTGCCAGCAGTCGACAGCCCAAGGGCAACTATGGCTACACCTTC,TRBJ1-2,-,TRBV28,-
CASSRQAGGPDTQYF,TGTGCCAGCAGCCGACAAGCGGGGGGCCCAGATACGCAGTATTTT,TRBJ2-3,TRBD2,TRBV7-2,-
CASSVGSGVNNEQFF,TGTGCCAGCAGCGTTGGTAGCGGGGTAAACAATGAGCAGTTCTTC,TRBJ2-1,TRBD2,TRBV9,-
CASRQAGGTDTQYF,TGTGCCAGCAGGCAAGCGGGGGGTACAGATACGCAGTATTTT,TRBJ2-3,TRBD2,TRBV7-9,once
CASSSRQGQTNEKLFF,TGTGCCAGCAGTTCAAGACAGGGGCAGACTAATGAAAAACTGTTTTTT,TRBJ1-4,TRBD1,TRBV28,-
CASSLGLAGGNTDTQYF,TGCGCCAGCAGCTTGGGACTAGCGGGGGGAAACACAGATACGCAGTATTTT,TRBJ2-3,TRBD2,TRBV5-1,-
CASSRAFSFGQKAFF,TGTGCCAGCAGCCGAGCGTTCAGCTTTGGACAGAAAGCTTTCTTT,TRBJ1-1,-,TRBV4-2,-
CASSFPRRLPGELFF,TGTGCCAGCAGTTTTCCTAGACGGCTGCCCGGGGAGCTGTTTTTT,TRBJ2-2,-,TRBV28,once
CAISDPLAGGIGEQYF,TGTGCCATCAGTGACCCACTAGCGGGGGGGATAGGCGAGCAGTACTTC,TRBJ2-7,TRBD2,TRBV10-3,-
CASSLAGDSYEQYF,TGTGCCAGCAGTCTAGCGGGGGATTCCTACGAGCAGTACTTC,TRBJ2-7,TRBD2,TRBV9,-
CASSSPFGVSYNEQFF,TGTGCCAGTAGCTCCCCCTTCGGGGTATCCTACAATGAGCAGTTCTTC,TRBJ2-1,-,TRBV19,-
CASRVWGQGVSEQYF,TGTGCCAGCAGGGTGTGGGGACAGGGGGTATCCGAGCAGTACTTC,TRBJ2-7,TRBD1,TRBV5-6,-
CASSSRTGSEAFF,TGTGCCAGCAGTTCGCGGACAGGTTCTGAAGCTTTCTTT,TRBJ1-1,TRBD1,TRBV27,-
CASSQEEGTLDYTF,TGTGCCAGCAGCCAAGAAGAGGGGACTCTCGATTACACCTTC,TRBJ1-2,-,TRBV14,-
CASSSGQRNTEAFF,TGTGCCAGCAGTTCCGGACAGAGGAACACTGAAGCTTTCTTT,TRBJ1-1,-,TRBV6-6,-
CASSLGGGRGGAF,TGTGCCAGCAGCCTAGGGGGAGGGAGAGGGGGGGCCTTC,TRBJ1-2,-,TRBV7-2,-